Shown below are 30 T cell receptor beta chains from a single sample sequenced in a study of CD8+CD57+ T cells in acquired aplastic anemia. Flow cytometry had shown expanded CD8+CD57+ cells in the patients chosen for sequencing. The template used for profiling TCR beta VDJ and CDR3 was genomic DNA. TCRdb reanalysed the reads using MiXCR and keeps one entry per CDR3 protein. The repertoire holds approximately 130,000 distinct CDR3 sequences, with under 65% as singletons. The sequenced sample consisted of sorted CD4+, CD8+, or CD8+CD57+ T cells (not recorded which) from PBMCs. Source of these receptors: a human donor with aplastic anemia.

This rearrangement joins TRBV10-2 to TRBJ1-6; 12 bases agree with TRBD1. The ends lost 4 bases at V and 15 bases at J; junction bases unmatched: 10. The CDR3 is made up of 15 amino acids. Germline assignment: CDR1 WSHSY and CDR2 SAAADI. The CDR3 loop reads CASSALAGQGANLHF. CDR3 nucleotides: TGCGCCAGCAGTGCCCTAGCGGGACAGGGGGCTAACCTCCACTTT.

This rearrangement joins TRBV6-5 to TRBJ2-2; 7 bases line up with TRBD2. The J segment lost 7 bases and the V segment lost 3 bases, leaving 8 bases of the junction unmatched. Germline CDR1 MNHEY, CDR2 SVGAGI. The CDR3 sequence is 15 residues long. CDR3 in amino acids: CASSYGGSNGGELFF. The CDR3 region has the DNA TGTGCCAGCAGTTATGGCGGGAGTAACGGCGGGGAGCTGTTTTTT.

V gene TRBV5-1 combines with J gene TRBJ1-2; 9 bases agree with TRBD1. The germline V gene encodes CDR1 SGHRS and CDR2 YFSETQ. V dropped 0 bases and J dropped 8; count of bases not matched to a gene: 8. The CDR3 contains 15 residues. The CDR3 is CASSLDFDRGGGYTF. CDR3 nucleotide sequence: TGCGCCAGCAGCTTGGATTTCGACAGGGGGGGAGGCTACACCTTC.

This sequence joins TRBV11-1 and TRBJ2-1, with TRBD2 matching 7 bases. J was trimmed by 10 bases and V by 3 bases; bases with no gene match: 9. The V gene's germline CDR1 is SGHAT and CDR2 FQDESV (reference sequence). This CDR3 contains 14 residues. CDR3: CASSLREGPTEQFF. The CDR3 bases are TGTGCCAGCAGCTTGAGGGAGGGACCAACCGAGCAGTTCTTC. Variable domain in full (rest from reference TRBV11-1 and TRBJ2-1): EAEVAQSPRYKITEKSQAVAFWCDPISGHATLYWYRQILGQGPELLVQFQDESVVDDSQLPKDRFSAERLKGVDSTLKIQPAELGDSAMYLCASSLREGPTEQFFGPGTRLTVL.

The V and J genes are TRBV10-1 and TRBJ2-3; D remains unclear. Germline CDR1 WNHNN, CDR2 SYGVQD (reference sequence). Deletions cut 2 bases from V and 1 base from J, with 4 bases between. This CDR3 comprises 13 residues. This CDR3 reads CASSETRTDTQYF. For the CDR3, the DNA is TGCGCCAGCAGTGAGACTCGCACAGATACGCAGTATTTT.

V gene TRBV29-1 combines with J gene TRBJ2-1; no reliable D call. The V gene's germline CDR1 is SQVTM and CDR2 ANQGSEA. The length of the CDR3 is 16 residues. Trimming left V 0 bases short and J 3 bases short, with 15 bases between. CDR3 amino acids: CSVEDQALDIYNEQFF. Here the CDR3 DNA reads TGCAGCGTTGAAGATCAGGCGTTAGATATCTACAATGAGCAGTTCTTC.

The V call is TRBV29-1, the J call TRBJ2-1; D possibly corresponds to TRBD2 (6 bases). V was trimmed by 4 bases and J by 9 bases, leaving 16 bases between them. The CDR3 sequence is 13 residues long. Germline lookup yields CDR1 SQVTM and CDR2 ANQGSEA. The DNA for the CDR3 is TGCAGCGTTGTGGAGGGGCTAGTGCCTGAGCAGTTCTTC. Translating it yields CSVVEGLVPEQFF.

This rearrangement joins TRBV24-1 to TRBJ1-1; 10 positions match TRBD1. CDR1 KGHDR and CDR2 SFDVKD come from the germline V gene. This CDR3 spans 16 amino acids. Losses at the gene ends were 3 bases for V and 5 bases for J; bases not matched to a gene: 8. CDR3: CATSDPPTGGWTEAFF. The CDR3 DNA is TGTGCCACCAGTGATCCACCGACAGGGGGCTGGACTGAAGCTTTCTTT.

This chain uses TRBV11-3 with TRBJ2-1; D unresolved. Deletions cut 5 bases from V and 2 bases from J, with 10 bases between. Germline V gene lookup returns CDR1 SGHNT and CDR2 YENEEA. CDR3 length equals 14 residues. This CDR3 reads CASSPVKAYNEQFF. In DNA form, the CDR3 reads TGTGCCAGCAGCCCCGTTAAAGCCTACAATGAGCAGTTCTTC.

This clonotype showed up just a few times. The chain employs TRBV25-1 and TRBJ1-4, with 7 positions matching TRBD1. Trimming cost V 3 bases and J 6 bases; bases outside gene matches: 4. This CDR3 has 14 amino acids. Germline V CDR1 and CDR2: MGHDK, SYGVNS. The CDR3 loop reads CASSDSGTDEKLFF. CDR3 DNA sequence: TGTGCCAGCAGTGATTCCGGGACAGATGAAAAACTGTTTTTT.

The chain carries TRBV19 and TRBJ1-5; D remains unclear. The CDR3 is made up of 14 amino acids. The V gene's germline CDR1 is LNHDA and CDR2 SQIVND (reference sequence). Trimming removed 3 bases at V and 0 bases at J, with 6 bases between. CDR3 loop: CASSMLNSNQPQHF. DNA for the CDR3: TGTGCCAGTAGTATGCTTAATAGCAATCAGCCCCAGCATTTT.

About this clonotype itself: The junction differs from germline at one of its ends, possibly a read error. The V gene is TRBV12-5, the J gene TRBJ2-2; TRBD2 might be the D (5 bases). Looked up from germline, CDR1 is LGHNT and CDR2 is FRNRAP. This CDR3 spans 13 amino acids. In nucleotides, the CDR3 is TGTGCTAGTGGTTCCCAGAACACCGGGGAGCTGGTTTTT. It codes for CASGSQNTGELVF.

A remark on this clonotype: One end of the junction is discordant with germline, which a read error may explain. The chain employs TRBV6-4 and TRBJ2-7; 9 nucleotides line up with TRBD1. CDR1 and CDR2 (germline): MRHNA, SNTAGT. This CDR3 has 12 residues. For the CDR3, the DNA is TGTGCCAGCAGTGTAACAGGGGGCGAGCCGTACTTC. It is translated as CASSVTGGEPYF.

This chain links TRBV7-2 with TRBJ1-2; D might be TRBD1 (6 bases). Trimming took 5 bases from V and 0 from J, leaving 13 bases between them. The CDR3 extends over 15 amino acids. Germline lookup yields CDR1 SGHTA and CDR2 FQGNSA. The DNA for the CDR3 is TGTGCCAGCAGCAGAGGACAGCCGACTAACTATGGCTACACCTTC. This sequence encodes CASSRGQPTNYGYTF. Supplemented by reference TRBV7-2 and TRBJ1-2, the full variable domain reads GAGVSQSPSNKVTEKGKDVELRCDPISGHTALYWYRQSLGQGLEFLIYFQGNSAPDKSGLPSDRFSAERTGGSVSTLTIQRTQQEDSAVYLCASSRGQPTNYGYTFGSGTRLTVV.

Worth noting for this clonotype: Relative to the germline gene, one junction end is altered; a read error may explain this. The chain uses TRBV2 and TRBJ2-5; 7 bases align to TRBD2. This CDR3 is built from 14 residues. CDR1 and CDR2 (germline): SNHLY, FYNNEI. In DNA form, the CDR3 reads TGTGCCAGCAGCCCTGGGACTACCCAAGAGATCCAGTACTTC. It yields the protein CASSPGTTQEIQYF.

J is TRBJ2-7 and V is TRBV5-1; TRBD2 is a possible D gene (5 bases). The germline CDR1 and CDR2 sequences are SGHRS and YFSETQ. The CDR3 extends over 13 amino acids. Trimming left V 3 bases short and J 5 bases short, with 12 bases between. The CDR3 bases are TGCGCCAGCAGCTACCAGGAGAGGGACGAGCAGTACTTC. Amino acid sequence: CASSYQERDEQYF.

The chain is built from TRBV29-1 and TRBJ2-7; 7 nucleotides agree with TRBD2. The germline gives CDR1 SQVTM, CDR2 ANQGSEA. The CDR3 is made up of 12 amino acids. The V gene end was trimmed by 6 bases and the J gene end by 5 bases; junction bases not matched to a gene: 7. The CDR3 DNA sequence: TGCAGCGTACGGGCGGGAGTGAACGAGCAGTACTTC. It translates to CSVRAGVNEQYF.

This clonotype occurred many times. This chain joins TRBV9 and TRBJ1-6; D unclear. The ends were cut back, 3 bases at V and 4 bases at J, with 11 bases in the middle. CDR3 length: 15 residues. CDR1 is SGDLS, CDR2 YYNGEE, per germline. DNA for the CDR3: TGTGCCAGCAGCGGGCCGATTGGGTATAATTCACCCCTCCACTTT. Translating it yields CASSGPIGYNSPLHF. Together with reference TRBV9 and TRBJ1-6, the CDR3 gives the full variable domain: DSGVTQTPKHLITATGQRVTLRCSPRSGDLSVYWYQQSLDQGLQFLIQYYNGEERAKGNILERFSAQQFPDLHSELNLSSLELGDSALYFCASSGPIGYNSPLHFGNGTRLTVT.

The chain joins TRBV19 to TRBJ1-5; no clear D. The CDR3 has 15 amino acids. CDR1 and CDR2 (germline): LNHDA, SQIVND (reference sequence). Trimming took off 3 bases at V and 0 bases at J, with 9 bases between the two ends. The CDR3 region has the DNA TGTGCCAGTAGTATCTTCCGGACTAGCAATCAGCCCCAGCATTTT. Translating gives CASSIFRTSNQPQHF.

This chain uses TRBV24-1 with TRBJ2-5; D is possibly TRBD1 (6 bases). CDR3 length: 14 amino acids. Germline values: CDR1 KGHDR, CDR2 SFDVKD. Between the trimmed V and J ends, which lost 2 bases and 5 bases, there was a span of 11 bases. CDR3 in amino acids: CATSDSRQVETQYF. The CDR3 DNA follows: TGTGCCACCAGTGATTCACGACAGGTGGAGACCCAGTACTTC.

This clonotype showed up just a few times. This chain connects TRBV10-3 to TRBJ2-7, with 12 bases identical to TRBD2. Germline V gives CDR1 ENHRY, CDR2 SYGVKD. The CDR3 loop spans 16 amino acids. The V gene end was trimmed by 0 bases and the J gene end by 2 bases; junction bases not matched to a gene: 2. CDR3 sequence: CAISESTSGRAYEQYF. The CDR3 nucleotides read TGTGCCATCAGTGAGTCGACTAGCGGGAGAGCCTACGAGCAGTACTTC.

For the CDR3, the DNA is TGTGCCACCAGTGACACCAGGGCTAGCAATCAGCCCCAGCATTTT. Translated, it gives CATSDTRASNQPQHF. The chain employs TRBV24-1 and TRBJ1-5, with D possibly being TRBD1 (5 bases). CDR1 and CDR2 (germline): KGHDR, SFDVKD. The CDR3 sequence is 15 residues long. The V and J ends lost 4 bases and 0 bases respectively, with 9 bases between them.

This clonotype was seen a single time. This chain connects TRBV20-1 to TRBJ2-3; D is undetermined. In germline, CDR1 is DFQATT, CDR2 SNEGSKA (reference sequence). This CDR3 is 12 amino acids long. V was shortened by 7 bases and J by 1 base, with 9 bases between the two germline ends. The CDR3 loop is CSGIERTDTQYF. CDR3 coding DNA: TGCAGTGGGATTGAGCGCACAGATACGCAGTATTTT.

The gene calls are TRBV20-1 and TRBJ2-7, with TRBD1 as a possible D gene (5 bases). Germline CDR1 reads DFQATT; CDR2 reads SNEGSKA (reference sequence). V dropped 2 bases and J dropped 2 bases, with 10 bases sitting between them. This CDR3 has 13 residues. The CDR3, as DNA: TGCAGTGCTAGACCGCGACAGACCTACGAGCAGTACTTC. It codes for CSARPRQTYEQYF.

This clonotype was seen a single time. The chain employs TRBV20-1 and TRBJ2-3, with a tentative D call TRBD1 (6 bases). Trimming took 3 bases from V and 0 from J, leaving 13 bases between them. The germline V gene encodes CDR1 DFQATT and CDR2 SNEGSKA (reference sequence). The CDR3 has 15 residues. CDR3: CSASAGQLSTDTQYF. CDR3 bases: TGCAGTGCTAGCGCCGGACAGCTAAGCACAGATACGCAGTATTTT.

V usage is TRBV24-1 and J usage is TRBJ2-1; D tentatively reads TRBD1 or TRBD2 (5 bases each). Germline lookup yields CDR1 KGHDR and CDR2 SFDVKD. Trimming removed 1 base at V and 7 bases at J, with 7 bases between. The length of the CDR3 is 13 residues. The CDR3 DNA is TGTGCCACCAGTGATTTAGGGGAGAATGAGCAGTTCTTC. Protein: CATSDLGENEQFF.

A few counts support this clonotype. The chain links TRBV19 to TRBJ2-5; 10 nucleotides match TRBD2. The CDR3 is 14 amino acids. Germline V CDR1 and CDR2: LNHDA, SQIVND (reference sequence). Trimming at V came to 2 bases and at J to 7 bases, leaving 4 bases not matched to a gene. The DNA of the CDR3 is TGTGCCAGTAGTATACCAAGGACTAGCGGGACCCAGTACTTC. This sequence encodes CASSIPRTSGTQYF.

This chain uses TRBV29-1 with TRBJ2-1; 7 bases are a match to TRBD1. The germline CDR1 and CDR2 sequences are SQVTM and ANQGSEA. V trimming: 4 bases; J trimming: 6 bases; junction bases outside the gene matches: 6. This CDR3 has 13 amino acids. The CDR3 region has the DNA TGCAGCGTTGTACAGGGGCTCGGCAATGAGCAGTTCTTC. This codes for CSVVQGLGNEQFF.

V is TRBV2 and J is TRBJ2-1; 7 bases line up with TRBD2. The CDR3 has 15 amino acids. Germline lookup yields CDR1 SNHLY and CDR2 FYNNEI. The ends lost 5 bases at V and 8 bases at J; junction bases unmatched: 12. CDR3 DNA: TGTGCCAGCAGTTTCGAAGGGAGGGCCAGGGATGAGCAGTTCTTC. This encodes CASSFEGRARDEQFF.

Here the CDR3 DNA reads TGTGCCAGCAAAAGGCCGCCCTACAATGAGCAGTTCTTC. Translating gives CASKRPPYNEQFF. This chain joins TRBV25-1 and TRBJ2-1; unclear D gene. The CDR3 consists of 13 residues. Germline CDR1 is MGHDK and CDR2 is SYGVNS. Trimming cost V 7 bases and J 2 bases, with 9 bases left between them.